These T cell receptor beta chains were read from a single sample in a study of CD8 T cells in Susac syndrome. TCRdb ran MiXCR on the immunoSEQ multiplex PCR reads and lists one entry per CDR3 protein. The repertoire includes almost 450,000 distinct CDR3 sequences, approximately 85% of them detected once, and roughly 0.11% sits in the top ten. Sequences were obtained from CD8+ T cells from PBMCs. These receptors all come from a human donor with multiple sclerosis. CDR3s leave out the opening cysteine and the closing phenylalanine or tryptophan. Some rows mark clone size as missing; the rest say once, few, many or name a class of expanded clone.

v_call clone_size cdr3_aa
TRBV6-1 few DRTELAGEQETQY
TRBV6-5 . ASSYSTGGDEQF
TRBV6-2/TRBV6-3 . ASSYPTGGDSPLH
TRBV5-1 . ASSRMSRPGSYEQY
TRBV12-3/TRBV12-4 . ASSFLMNTEAF
TRBV4-1 . ASSQDASGGGQPQH
TRBV7-9 . ASSLGSGEIYEQY
TRBV15 . ATSREPGLPIPHEQY
TRBV27 few ASSAGLAGAYEQY
TRBV10-3 . AISETGQDNQPQH
TRBV27 . ASSLLGDRTYEQY
TRBV19 . ASSPQGAGNQPQH
TRBV30 . AWRGTMNEQF
TRBV6-5 . ASSYSVNTGELF
TRBV2 . ASSEDTEQY
TRBV3-1 . ASSQGPIPPYNEQF
TRBV4-2 once ASRPTSGSPHEQY
TRBV24-1 . ATSDLSTVGSYEQY
TRBV20-1 . SARHSYGYT
TRBV3-1 . ASSQDLDRLTRGAF
TRBV20-1 . SARDRGTYEQY
TRBV5-5 . ASSFIDVEQY
TRBV20-1 . SAPTDYYGYT
TRBV10-1 . ASGRTSYEQY
TRBV20-1 . SARDATGGPEQY
TRBV12-3/TRBV12-4 once ASSFLGLGEPQH
TRBV15 . ATSRATGDNEQF
TRBV14 . ASSQVERGEQF
TRBV5-4 . ASSFGPSGRVSTDTQY
TRBV4-1 . ASSQEGQQEAF
TRBV25-1 . ASSGEDSYEQY
TRBV7-2 . ASSPSGAGAYEQY
TRBV25-1 . ASSVSGEQF
TRBV27 . ASSLAATMNTEAF
TRBV4-1 once ASSPSRENNQPQH
TRBV7-8 . ASSLDPGGTGELF
TRBV6-1 . ASSESRINEQF
TRBV15 . ATSRAGTESSYEQY
TRBV19 . ASSLDREDYGYT
TRBV12-3/TRBV12-4 . ASSSTSGPSDTQY
TRBV19 few ASSIGGGSNQPQH